This T cell receptor (beta chain) was documented in a study of T cells in Graves' hyperthyroidism and ophthalmopathy. The study excluded patients with uncontrolled infection, other autoimmune disease, pregnancy or lactation. Used for diagnoses were clinical symptoms, serum thyroxine and TRAb, thyroid ultrasound and orbital computed tomography. RNA transcripts provided the source from which TCR beta CDR3 regions were amplified. HTBI primers were employed in a first-round RT-PCR of the TCR CDR3. MiXCR, run by TCRdb on the multiplex PCR reads, gives a single entry per CDR3 protein. The sample records 480,000 or so distinct CDR3 sequences, 46% being singletons. Points on this clonotype: No antigen is known for it.

Study-wide results and limits: Progression to ophthalmopathy was predicted a median of 6.5 months early. Most expanded thyroid clonotypes above 0.001 recurred in blood.

The V end lost 6 bases, the J end lost 3 bases, and 18 bases lay between the germline ends. Germline CDR1 and CDR2: MNHEY and SVGEGT. The CDR3 runs to 15 residues. The TCR was taken from an adult woman with Graves' disease, either hyperthyroidism or ophthalmopathy (not recorded which). This chain uses TRBV6-2 or TRBV6-3 with TRBJ2-7, with D possibly being TRBD2 (6 bases). Sequenced material: peripheral blood or thyroid tissue (not recorded which). The CDR3 sequence is CASRKGLSIIYEQYF. CDR3 DNA sequence: TGTGCCAGCAGAAAGGGACTCTCGATCATCTACGAGCAGTACTTC.